This T cell receptor (beta chain) was observed in a study of identical twins. Findings of the study overall: Less excess twin sharing appeared in beta out-of-frame sequences. An excess of low generation probability was shown by twin-shared out-of-frame alpha sequences. Conclusions rested on cross-sectional statistics rather than following the same donors.

Germline V gives CDR1 MNHEY, CDR2 SVGEGT. This CDR3 is built from 14 residues. cDNA carried unique molecular identifiers, and a universal primer site was added by template switching. TCRdb fed the 5' RACE reads into MiXCR, producing one record per CDR3 protein. This sample has 410,000 or so distinct CDR3 sequences, with around 20% found just once. The table lists this clonotype with a few counts. Its antigen is undetermined. One end of the junction varies from germline; a read error may be responsible. Sequencing was carried out using naive T cells sorted from blood. This sequence joins TRBV6-2 or TRBV6-3 and TRBJ1-6; D ambiguous. This TCR came from a man aged 50-59 years in good health. Here the CDR3 reads CASRYFVGTSPLHF. The CDR3 DNA is TGTGCCAGCAGATACTTCGTAGGTACTTCACCCCTCCACTTT.